One sample yielded the 30 T cell receptor beta chains listed below, sequenced in a study of CD8+CD57+ T cells in acquired aplastic anemia. The use of genomic DNA as template underpinned the TCR beta VDJ and CDR3 profiling. MiXCR, applied by TCRdb to the reads, yields one record per CDR3 protein. Of 150,000 or so distinct CDR3 sequences in the sample, under 55% are singletons; the top ten hold around 1.1%. Patients who underwent sequencing had shown CD8+CD57+ cell expansion by flow cytometry. Sequences were obtained from sorted CD4+, CD8+, or CD8+CD57+ T cells (not recorded which) from PBMCs. The source is a human donor with aplastic anemia.

This clonotype was found many times. V usage is TRBV4-1 and J usage is TRBJ1-2, with D unclear. The V and J ends lost 4 bases and 2 bases respectively, with 17 bases between them. The CDR3 has 16 amino acids. CDR1 is MGHRA, CDR2 YSYEKL, per germline. CDR3 nucleotides: TGCGCCAGCAGCCTTGGGGTCGGAGCAGTAAACTATGGCTACACCTTC. It specifies CASSLGVGAVNYGYTF.

As regards this clonotype: Germline is not matched at one junction end, which may reflect a read error. The V call is TRBV13, the J call TRBJ1-1; possible D gene TRBD1, 6 bases. The CDR3 is 14 residues long. Germline V gene lookup returns CDR1 PRHDT and CDR2 FYEKMQ (reference sequence). In DNA form, the CDR3 reads TGCGCCAGCACCATTACAGGGATGAACACTGAAGCTTTCTTT. As protein: CASTITGMNTEAFF.

This sequence joins TRBV7-2 and TRBJ1-2; TRBD1 aligns across 9 bases. V gave up 5 bases and J gave up 8 bases; unmatched junction bases: 6. The CDR3 length is 13 residues. The V gene's germline CDR1 is SGHTA and CDR2 FQGNSA. The CDR3 bases are TGTGCCAGCAGCACGACCGGGACAGGGGGCTACACCTTC. Its protein is CASSTTGTGGYTF.

This clonotype appeared many times. The chain couples TRBV5-1 to TRBJ1-2, with D hard to call. This CDR3 has 15 residues. Germline assignment: CDR1 SGHRS and CDR2 YFSETQ. V was shortened by 0 bases and J by 1 base, with 10 bases between the two germline ends. The CDR3 region is CASSLESILNYGYTF. CDR3 in DNA: TGCGCCAGCAGCTTGGAGAGCATCCTTAACTATGGCTACACCTTC.

V gene TRBV15 combines with J gene TRBJ2-3; the D gene is possibly TRBD2 (5 bases). The germline gives CDR1 LNHNV, CDR2 YYDKDF (reference sequence). Trimming left V 3 bases short and J 3 bases short, with 13 bases between. The CDR3 sequence is 15 residues long. As DNA, the CDR3 is TGTGCCACCAGCAGGAGCCCAGCGGAGACAGATACGCAGTATTTT. Translating gives CATSRSPAETDTQYF.

The chain is built from TRBV28 and TRBJ1-2; 7 nucleotides line up with TRBD1. Germline CDR1 MDHEN, CDR2 SYDVKM. Trimming at V came to 2 bases and at J to 7 bases, leaving 7 bases not matched to a gene. There are 14 residues in the CDR3. The CDR3 loop is CASSLPTGMGGYTF. The CDR3 coding sequence is TGTGCCAGCAGTTTACCGACAGGGATGGGTGGCTACACCTTC.

This clonotype was counted only a few times. The chain links TRBV2 to TRBJ2-1; 8 nucleotides agree with TRBD2. Germline V gives CDR1 SNHLY, CDR2 FYNNEI. Trimming removed 6 bases from V and 8 bases from J; junction bases left unmatched: 9. This CDR3 is built from 14 residues. The CDR3 nucleotides are TGTGCCAGCAGCCGGGGGGGGGGGCTCGATGAGCAGTTCTTC. As protein: CASSRGGGLDEQFF. Together with reference TRBV2 and TRBJ2-1, the CDR3 gives the full variable domain: EPEVTQTPSHQVTQMGQEVILRCVPISNHLYFYWYRQILGQKVEFLVSFYNNEISEKSEIFDDQFSVERPDGSNFTLKIRSTKLEDSAMYFCASSRGGGLDEQFFGPGTRLTVL.

In DNA form, the CDR3 reads TGTGCCAGTAGTATGCCAAAGAGCACAGATACGCAGTATTTT. Its protein is CASSMPKSTDTQYF. The V gene is TRBV19, the J gene TRBJ2-3; D gene ambiguous. The CDR3 consists of 14 residues. V was pared by 3 bases and J by 0 bases, with 7 bases between. In germline, CDR1 is LNHDA, CDR2 SQIVND (reference sequence).

This clonotype was seen at least ten times. The V and J genes are TRBV9 and TRBJ1-6, with D uncertain. This CDR3 has 12 amino acids. Trimming shortened V by 3 bases and J by 12 bases, and 10 bases separated the two germline ends. The germline gives CDR1 SGDLS, CDR2 YYNGEE. As DNA, the CDR3 is TGTGCCAGCAGCGCCTTCGACCTACCCCTCCACTTT. Translated: CASSAFDLPLHF.

The table lists this clonotype with many counts. This chain joins TRBV5-5 and TRBJ1-2; the D is unclear. The CDR3 is 14 residues long. V gave up 3 bases and J gave up 0 bases, with 9 bases separating them. CDR1 SGHKS and CDR2 YYEKEE come from the germline V gene (reference sequence). For the CDR3, the DNA is TGTGCCAGCAGCTCGGACGGGACTAACTATGGCTACACCTTC. The encoded protein is CASSSDGTNYGYTF.

Concerning this clonotype itself: A single base separates this from a much larger clone, so it may be a read error. The chain recombines TRBV19 with TRBJ2-7, with 9 bases aligning to TRBD1. The ends lost 7 bases at V and 3 bases at J; junction bases unmatched: 10. This CDR3 has 15 residues. Germline assignment: CDR1 LNHDA and CDR2 SQIVND (reference sequence). The CDR3 region has the DNA TGTGCCAGTACCAGACAGGGGGAATCTCACTACGAGCAGTACTTC. This gives the protein CASTRQGESHYEQYF.

This chain uses TRBV3-1 with TRBJ2-5; the D is unclear. The germline V gene encodes CDR1 LGHDT and CDR2 YNNKEL (reference sequence). The CDR3 is 15 residues long. V lost 1 base and J lost 7, with 16 bases in between. In DNA, the CDR3 is TGTGCCAGCAGCCAAGGAGCCTCCCCAATGGGGACCCAGTACTTC. Translating gives CASSQGASPMGTQYF.

This clonotype was found once. The chain uses TRBV20-1 and TRBJ2-3; 7 bases agree with TRBD2. CDR1 is DFQATT, CDR2 SNEGSKA, per germline (reference sequence). V shed 0 bases, J shed 6 bases, and the junction held 9 bases outside the gene matches. The CDR3 runs to 15 residues. The CDR3 reads CSARDTSAEGDTQYF. In DNA, the CDR3 is TGCAGTGCTAGAGACACTAGCGCGGAGGGCGATACGCAGTATTTT.

This chain uses TRBV6-2 or TRBV6-3 with TRBJ2-7; TRBD1 aligns across 7 bases. V shed 2 bases and J 2 bases; nucleotides not matched to a gene: 15. Per germline, CDR1 MNHEY and CDR2 SVGEGT. The CDR3 runs to 18 residues. The CDR3 loop is CASSYPITTGTVTYEQYF. The CDR3 nucleotides read TGTGCCAGCAGTTACCCCATAACGACCGGGACAGTGACCTACGAGCAGTACTTC.

The J gene is TRBJ1-2, the V gene TRBV19, with 7 bases that match TRBD1. Trimming removed 3 bases from V and 8 bases from J; junction bases left unmatched: 9. This CDR3 has 14 residues. Germline V gene data show CDR1 as LNHDA and CDR2 as SQIVND (reference sequence). CDR3 residues: CASSIRRQGEGYTF. In DNA, the CDR3 is TGTGCCAGTAGTATCCGGCGGCAGGGGGAAGGCTACACCTTC.

This sequence joins TRBV24-1 and TRBJ2-3; D is unclear. Trimming cost V 1 base and J 6 bases, with 13 bases left between them. Per the germline V gene, CDR1 is KGHDR and CDR2 is SFDVKD. The CDR3 contains 15 residues. The CDR3 DNA reads as TGTGCCACCAGTGATTTATACGTTGCCTGGGATACGCAGTATTTT. Amino acid sequence: CATSDLYVAWDTQYF.

This sequence joins TRBV24-1 and TRBJ1-2, with TRBD1 identical over 7 bases. Germline CDR1 and CDR2: KGHDR and SFDVKD. Trimming cost V 4 bases and J 8 bases; bases outside gene matches: 3. The length of the CDR3 is 12 residues. In nucleotides, the CDR3 is TGTGCCACCAGTGACGACAGGGAAGGCTACACCTTC. Amino acids: CATSDDREGYTF.

Remarks on this clonotype: Being one base from a much bigger clone, this may be a read error. The chain joins TRBV6-5 to TRBJ2-7; 12 bases line up with TRBD1. Germline CDR1 MNHEY, CDR2 SVGAGI. The CDR3 spans 17 residues. Here the CDR3 DNA reads TGTGCCCGCAGTTACTCGAATATGGGACAGGGGGCGTACGAGCAGTACTTC. As protein: CARSYSNMGQGAYEQYF.

This clonotype showed up many times. The chain uses TRBV20-1 and TRBJ1-3; unclear D gene. CDR3 size: 17 residues. V lost 0 bases to trimming and J lost 2 bases, with 17 bases between them. Germline V gene sequence: CDR1 DFQATT, CDR2 SNEGSKA (reference sequence). The DNA for the CDR3 is TGCAGTGCTAGAGATCTGAAGGGAGGTACTGCTGGAAACACCATATATTTT. Translation gives CSARDLKGGTAGNTIYF.

The rearrangement uses TRBV2 and TRBJ2-5, with TRBD1 matching over 12 bases. Per the germline V gene, CDR1 is SNHLY and CDR2 is FYNNEI. The CDR3 has 14 amino acids. The junction had 5 bases not matched to a gene; V was cut back by 8 bases and J by 4 bases. CDR3 nucleotides: TGTGCCAGCTGCCGGGACAGGGGGCCAGAGACCCAGTACTTC. The encoded protein is CASCRDRGPETQYF.

In this sample, this clonotype turned up a few times. The rearrangement links TRBV24-1 to TRBJ2-1; 8 nucleotides agree with TRBD1. Per the germline V gene, CDR1 is KGHDR and CDR2 is SFDVKD. This CDR3 is 13 amino acids long. Trimming at V came to 10 bases and at J to 8 bases, leaving 9 bases not matched to a gene. DNA for the CDR3: TGTGCCACGCGGGCAGGGGGCTTCTATGAGCAGTTCTTC. Translation: CATRAGGFYEQFF.

In its sample, this clonotype was seen many times. V gene TRBV5-1 combines with J gene TRBJ1-1; D uncertain. Between the trimmed V and J ends, which lost 0 bases and 6 bases, there was a span of 9 bases. Germline assignment: CDR1 SGHRS and CDR2 YFSETQ. The CDR3 is 13 amino acids. CDR3 protein: CASSLGQTPEAFF. The CDR3, as DNA: TGCGCCAGCAGCTTGGGACAAACACCTGAAGCTTTCTTT.

This clonotype was detected a few times. The J gene is TRBJ1-5, the V gene TRBV9; D possibly corresponds to TRBD1 (5 bases). CDR1 is SGDLS and CDR2 is YYNGEE in the germline V gene. This CDR3 contains 15 residues. V shed 0 bases and J shed 4 bases, with 11 bases lying between them. CDR3 amino acids: CASSVGGLGNQPQHF. The CDR3 DNA reads as TGTGCCAGCAGCGTAGGGGGCCTTGGAAATCAGCCCCAGCATTTT.

The V and J genes are TRBV20-1 and TRBJ2-7; 9 bases align to TRBD1. Germline loops: CDR1 DFQATT, CDR2 SNEGSKA (reference sequence). Trimming took 3 bases from V and 6 from J; bases not matched to a gene: 6. There are 13 residues in the CDR3. Written as DNA, the CDR3 is TGCAGTGCTAGCCGGACAGGGGACGGCGAGCAGTACTTC. Amino acid sequence: CSASRTGDGEQYF.

In the case of this clonotype: One end of the junction does not line up with germline, which may come from a read error. The chain has TRBV10-3 and TRBJ2-5; 8 nucleotides match TRBD2. Germline V gene lookup returns CDR1 ENHRY and CDR2 SYGVKD. The CDR3 loop spans 12 amino acids. The CDR3 DNA sequence: TGTGCCATCAGTGAGCCGGGGGGGCTCCGGCACTTC. It codes for CAISEPGGLRHF.

This sequence joins TRBV10-2 and TRBJ2-1; 8 nucleotides align to TRBD1. Germline-derived CDR1 and CDR2 are WSHSY and SAAADI. This CDR3 has 16 amino acids. Trimming at V came to 5 bases and at J to 0 bases, leaving 6 bases not matched to a gene. The CDR3 coding sequence is TGCGCCAGCAGTTCGAGGACAGGGAGCTCCTACAATGAGCAGTTCTTC. Encoded protein: CASSSRTGSSYNEQFF.

In this sample, this clonotype turned up a few times. The CDR3 loop reads CASGVGNSPLHF. The CDR3 DNA is TGTGCCAGCGGGGTTGGTAATTCACCCCTCCACTTT. The chain uses TRBV2 and TRBJ1-6; no clear D gene. Trimming shortened V by 8 bases and J by 6 bases, and 8 bases separated the two germline ends. This CDR3 contains 12 residues. The V gene's germline CDR1 is SNHLY and CDR2 FYNNEI.

This clonotype was seen at least ten times. The gene calls are TRBV25-1 and TRBJ1-1, with 7 bases fitting TRBD1. This CDR3 has 13 amino acids. V lost 7 bases, J lost 4 bases, and 6 bases stayed unmatched. The germline V gene encodes CDR1 MGHDK and CDR2 SYGVNS. The CDR3 DNA is TGTGCCAGCAAACCCTACAGGGGCACTGAAGCTTTCTTT. It encodes CASKPYRGTEAFF.

This chain joins TRBV7-9 and TRBJ2-2; TRBD2 aligns across 9 bases. The CDR3 has 14 residues. The trim removed 5 bases at V and 5 bases at J, leaving 3 bases unmatched. Germline V gene lookup returns CDR1 SEHNR and CDR2 FQNEAQ (reference sequence). For the CDR3, the DNA is TGTGCCAGCAGCCAGGGACTAGCAACCGGGGAGCTGTTTTTT. Translation gives CASSQGLATGELFF. Combining the CDR3 with reference TRBV7-9 and TRBJ2-2 gives the whole variable domain DTGVSQNPRHKITKRGQNVTFRCDPISEHNRLYWYRQTLGQGPEFLTYFQNEAQLEKSRLLSDRFSAERPKGSFSTLEIQRTEQGDSAMYLCASSQGLATGELFFGEGSRLTVL.

This clonotype occurred a few times. The rearrangement joins TRBV6-5 to TRBJ1-3; 7 bases are shared with TRBD1. V lost 6 bases and J lost 0; bases outside the gene matches: 8. The CDR3 extends over 16 amino acids. CDR1 is MNHEY, CDR2 SVGAGI, per germline. Here the CDR3 DNA reads TGTGCCAGCAGGCGGCAGGGGGGCAGCTCTGGAAACACCATATATTTT. It specifies CASRRQGGSSGNTIYF.